Reported below is one T cell receptor (beta chain). Its antigen is not identified. CD45RO-CCR7+CD27+CD95- was the phenotype of naive CD8+ T cells. This entry is derived from a study of CXCR3-negative and CXCR3-positive naive CD8 T cells. Study summary: A total of 150 million or so TRB reads was generated, with about 1.5 +/- 0.3 million per library. Study-wide findings and caveats: Memory, not naive, CXCR3-negative and CXCR3-positive cells differed in TRBV-TRBJ usage. TRB CDR3s of CXCR3-positive naive cells were more hydrophobic than those of CXCR3-negative naive cells.

Per germline, CDR1 SGHTA and CDR2 FQGNSA. CDR3 length: 15 residues. The authors made the TRB cDNA libraries by 5' RACE using UMI labels. TCRdb reprocessed the 5' RACE reads and reports one entry per CDR3 protein, with no DNA. The sample spans 95,000 to 100,000 distinct CDR3 sequences; the ten largest clones claim roughly 1.1%. Sequenced material: naive CXCR3+ CD8+ T cells from blood. Indicated subset: CD45RO-CCR7+CD27+CD95- naive CD8+ T cells expressing CXCR3 (TNR3+). The J gene is TRBJ2-5, the V gene TRBV7-2; TCRdb lists TRBD1, though no DNA is available to test this call. This receptor was identified in a human donor in good health. Some clones in this sample may be carry-over from other donors' samples. CDR3 residues: CGSSHPGGSETQYGF.